Below are 17 T cell receptor beta chains sequenced from a single sample in a study of liver allograft versus peripheral blood T cells. Study as a whole: Recipients' peripheral blood served as the comparator for T cell receptor repertoires in transplanted livers.

Using its own MiXCR run on the reads, TCRdb lists one record per CDR3 protein. The table lists thousands of distinct CDR3 sequences, around 15% of them singletons. The receptors here all came from a human patient who had a liver transplant. Some T cells may have come from the graft donor.

This clonotype was observed a handful of times. The V gene is TRBV20-1, the J gene TRBJ2-3; no clear D gene. Germline V gene lookup returns CDR1 DFQATT and CDR2 SNEGSKA (reference sequence). The V end lost 5 bases, the J end lost 4 bases, and 19 bases lay between the germline ends. This CDR3 spans 15 amino acids. Here the CDR3 DNA reads TGCAGTGCTCCCAGAGGTGCATCCAAAGCAGATACGCAGTATTTT. This translates into CSAPRGASKADTQYF.

This clonotype was recorded at least ten times. The J gene is TRBJ2-3, the V gene TRBV28; TRBD2 agrees at 13 bases. The CDR3 is made up of 18 amino acids. The J segment lost 4 bases and the V segment lost 5 bases, leaving 12 bases of the junction unmatched. Germline V lookup: CDR1 MDHEN, CDR2 SYDVKM. In nucleotides, the CDR3 is TGTGCCAGCAGTCCCCCTCCCGGACTAGCGGGAGTGGCAGATACGCAGTATTTT. It translates to CASSPPPGLAGVADTQYF.

The chain recombines TRBV6-5 with TRBJ2-7; D is perhaps TRBD2 (6 bases). Between the trimmed V and J ends, which lost 2 bases and 5 bases, there was a span of 16 bases. Germline values: CDR1 MNHEY, CDR2 SVGAGI. This CDR3 has 15 amino acids. Here the CDR3 DNA reads TGTGCCAGCAGTTACGGGGCGGGAAGGGGCAACGAGCAGTACTTC. Its protein is CASSYGAGRGNEQYF.

This clonotype is deemed medium-sized (0.01 to 0.1%). The chain is built from TRBV6-5 and TRBJ1-4; 10 nucleotides align to TRBD1. The germline gives CDR1 MNHEY, CDR2 SVGAGI. Trimming at V came to 6 bases and at J to 4 bases, leaving 14 bases not matched to a gene. CDR3 length: 18 residues. For the CDR3, the DNA is TGTGCCAGCAGGCCACCCCCGGGACAGGGGTTGGTTAATGAAAAACTGTTTTTT. Translating it yields CASRPPPGQGLVNEKLFF.

Sample share makes this clonotype medium-sized. The J gene is TRBJ1-2, the V gene TRBV15; D gene uncertain. The CDR3 runs to 17 residues. Germline V lookup: CDR1 LNHNV, CDR2 YYDKDF (reference sequence). Deletions cut 0 bases from V and 5 bases from J, with 19 bases between. This CDR3 reads CATSRDKGGSLYYGYTF. CDR3 DNA sequence: TGTGCCACCAGCAGAGATAAGGGAGGATCCCTGTATTATGGCTACACCTTC.

CDR3 sequence reads: CASSYPETQYF. As DNA, the CDR3 is TGTGCCAGCAGTTATCCAGAGACCCAGTACTTC. J is TRBJ2-5 and V is TRBV6-2 or TRBV6-3; no definite D call. V was trimmed by 3 bases and J by 4 bases, leaving 3 bases between them. The CDR3 runs 11 residues. Germline V gene lookup returns CDR1 MNHEY and CDR2 SVGEGT.

As to this clonotype: Just one base apart from a much larger clone, this may be a read error. The chain uses TRBV7-2 and TRBJ2-7; D not certain. V lost 3 bases and J 3 bases, leaving 12 bases between the germline ends. This CDR3 has 14 residues. The germline gives CDR1 SGHTA, CDR2 FQGNSA. CDR3 nucleotides: TGTGCCAGCAGCTTGGTAGGACCAATCTACGAGCAGTACTTC. Translated, it gives CASSLVGPIYEQYF.

This clonotype is medium-sized. The CDR3: CASSAGQGGNEQFF. In DNA form, the CDR3 reads TGTGCCAGCAGCGCCGGACAGGGCGGGAATGAGCAGTTCTTC. The genes are TRBV7-2 and TRBJ2-1, with TRBD1 matching over 8 bases. This CDR3 region has 14 residues. Germline V gene lookup returns CDR1 SGHTA and CDR2 FQGNSA. The ends lost 5 bases at V and 7 bases at J; junction bases unmatched: 7.

V gene TRBV20-1 combines with J gene TRBJ1-1, with 8 bases lining up with TRBD1. CDR1 and CDR2 from the germline V gene are DFQATT and SNEGSKA (reference sequence). The CDR3 totals 13 residues. The V gene end was trimmed by 5 bases and the J gene end by 4 bases; junction bases not matched to a gene: 6. CDR3 in DNA: TGCAGTGCTGAAAGACAGGGGCTCACTGAAGCTTTCTTT. Amino acids: CSAERQGLTEAFF.

This clonotype has only a few counts. This chain uses TRBV6-6 with TRBJ2-5, with a tentative D call TRBD2 (7 bases). Looked up from germline, CDR1 is MNHNY and CDR2 is SVGAGI (reference sequence). V was pared by 0 bases and J by 5 bases, with 13 bases between. The CDR3 consists of 15 residues. The CDR3 reads CASSYSGGGRETQYF. DNA of the CDR3: TGTGCCAGCAGTTACTCTGGGGGGGGCCGGGAGACCCAGTACTTC.

Sample share makes this clonotype medium-sized (0.01 to 0.1%). The DNA for the CDR3 is TGTGCCAGCAGTTACTTCCTTTCACCCCTCCACTTT. This translates into CASSYFLSPLHF. V gene TRBV6-6 combines with J gene TRBJ1-6; D ambiguous. V was shortened by 1 base and J by 9 bases, with 4 bases between the two germline ends. Germline lookup yields CDR1 MNHNY and CDR2 SVGAGI (reference sequence). This CDR3 region has 12 residues.

The table lists this clonotype with a few counts. This sequence joins TRBV7-2 and TRBJ2-5; 7 nucleotides align to TRBD2. The CDR3 extends over 14 amino acids. V dropped 6 bases and J dropped 5; count of bases not matched to a gene: 9. Germline-derived CDR1 and CDR2 are SGHTA and FQGNSA. This chain's CDR3 is CASSSGGTRETQYF. The DNA for the CDR3 is TGTGCCAGCAGTTCGGGGGGAACGAGGGAGACCCAGTACTTC.

This clonotype was counted many times. The V call is TRBV28, the J call TRBJ2-1, with 8 bases fitting TRBD2. Trimming took 4 bases from V and 1 from J; bases not matched to a gene: 9. The CDR3 contains 17 residues. From germline, CDR1 is MDHEN and CDR2 SYDVKM. The CDR3 coding sequence is TGTGCCAGCAGTTCGCGGGAGGAGGGATGGTCCTACAATGAGCAGTTCTTC. It translates to CASSSREEGWSYNEQFF.

This clonotype is medium-sized within its sample. J is TRBJ2-3 and V is TRBV9, with D uncertain. V was clipped by 0 bases and J by 4 bases, with 6 bases between them. Germline assignment: CDR1 SGDLS and CDR2 YYNGEE. This CDR3 is built from 13 residues. CDR3 coding DNA: TGTGCCAGCAGCGTAGCCCCTCCAGATACGCAGTATTTT. Residues: CASSVAPPDTQYF.

This clonotype has a handful of counts. This rearrangement joins TRBV4-1 to TRBJ2-6, with 9 nucleotides matching TRBD2. CDR1 is MGHRA and CDR2 is YSYEKL in the germline V gene. The J segment lost 0 bases and the V segment lost 1 base, leaving 7 bases of the junction unmatched. The CDR3 runs to 19 residues. CDR3 bases: TGCGCCAGCAGCCAAGGCACTAGCGGGTTCCTCTCTGGGGCCAACGTCCTGACTTTC. Translation: CASSQGTSGFLSGANVLTF.

On this clonotype itself: Possible read error: a much larger clone is one base away. The chain has TRBV5-4 and TRBJ1-6; D gene ambiguous. Germline V lookup: CDR1 SGHNT, CDR2 YYREEE (reference sequence). The CDR3 contains 13 residues. CDR3 sequence (DNA): TGTGTCAGCAGCTTGGGCAGAGATTCACCCCTCCACTTT. Its protein product is CVSSLGRDSPLHF.

This clonotype is deemed medium-sized. This rearrangement joins TRBV20-1 to TRBJ1-6; no firm D call. The CDR3 sequence is 12 residues long. Trimming removed 3 bases at V and 13 bases at J, with 13 bases between. In germline, CDR1 is DFQATT, CDR2 SNEGSKA (reference sequence). In DNA form, the CDR3 reads TGCAGTGCTAGTGCTGGATCTCGGCCCCTCCACTTT. Its translation is CSASAGSRPLHF.